This record looks at one TCR beta chain sequence and its context. This clonotype was found a few times. Which antigen it targets is not known. Nothing much larger sits one base from this clone, and base qualities are not available. These data come from a study of T cells in Graves' hyperthyroidism and ophthalmopathy (dated by TCRdb to the late 2010s). The study in broad terms: Peripheral blood was sampled at the time of initial diagnosis, prior to any treatment. Prospective prediction of ophthalmopathy was tested in an independent validation cohort of some 19 hyperthyroidism patients and 15 to 17 patients who later progressed to ophthalmopathy. TCR Vbeta CDR3 sequencing of fewer than 150 peripheral blood samples (over 40 ophthalmopathy, over 70 hyperthyroidism and about 17 progressor patients) is reported in the paper. The study also compared thyroid tissue and blood T-cell repertoires from roughly six Graves' hyperthyroidism patients. To identify distinguishing TCR V-J signatures, a discovery cohort of 90 to 100 patients was used, comprising some 45 with Graves' ophthalmopathy and roughly 60 with stable Graves' hyperthyroidism. Once sampling was done, hyperthyroidism patients were given methimazole at a starting dose of 30 mg daily, whereas ophthalmopathy patients were given high-dose intravenous methylprednisolone. The 100 or so discovery patients were randomly split 7:3 into training and test sets.

The TCR beta CDR3 regions were amplified from the RNA transcripts. The TCR CDR3 was subjected to a first round of RT-PCR using the HTBI primer set and the Qiagen OneStep RT-PCR kit. The libraries were constructed in a second round of multiplex PCR and then size-selected and purified. Paired-end sequencing of the libraries was performed with 100 bp reads on an Illumina HiSeq2000. As for the original processing: SOAPnuke was used to process the raw data, with reads discarded if the reads contained adapters or uncalled bases, had a mean Phred below 15, or lacked an exact constant-primer or identifier match. COPE v1.2.5 was used to merge the high-quality paired reads, and each unique nucleotide sequence was defined as a clonotype. Clonotypes were aligned to IMGT TRBV, TRBD and TRBJ reference segments using MiTCR v1.1. The analysis included only V-J combinations with a frequency above 0.0001, which together covered roughly 99% of the repertoires. The TCS score was defined as the ratio of F50 (clonal expansion) to E x V (chaos), calculated using BLOSUM62-based TCRdist between CDR3 peptides within each V-J. Welch's t-statistics and random forest reduced 500 to 550 V-J features to 13, which were used in a naive Bayes classifier (R e1071). The public reads were run again by TCRdb, first through fastp at Q25 and then through MiXCR, and only productive beta chains were kept. Identical CDR3 protein sequences are pooled into one entry, listed with their most common genes and DNA. These V and J calls are TCRdb output, not the study's own analysis. The sample profile shows about 180,000 distinct CDR3 sequences; less than 10% of them were found once. Approximately 20% of the sample goes to the ten largest clones.

The paper as a whole reports these results and caveats: Sample size was not statistically predetermined, and blinding of investigators to group allocation was not performed. A model built on a 13 V-J signature distinguished ophthalmopathy from stable hyperthyroidism, reaching roughly 88% sensitivity and 81.08% specificity in cross-validation and 80%/75% in testing. Most expanded thyroid clonotypes (frequency above 0.001) were also detected in blood, a finding suggesting that blood repertoires may reflect thyroid immune responses. During validation, the model predicted progression to ophthalmopathy a median of about 6.5 months ahead of onset, with around 71% sensitivity and roughly 72% specificity.

CDR3 length: 12 amino acids, cysteine to phenylalanine. The entry retains the CDR3 DNA only, 36 bases that are in frame from base 1. The germline V gene (reference sequence) yields GTSNPN for CDR1 and SVGIG for CDR2. V is cut back by 7 bases and J by 7 bases, with 8 bases in the junction unmatched. Hyperthyroidism patients were newly diagnosed, with disease duration under 2 months, and aged 18 to 65 years. Exclusion was applied to patients with uncontrolled infections, other autoimmune diseases, pregnancy or lactation. Clinical symptoms, serum thyroxine and TRAb, thyroid ultrasound, and orbital computed tomography formed the basis for the diagnoses. Blood from progressor patients was collected at the time of first diagnosis with hyperthyroidism, before any ophthalmopathy symptoms had appeared. Ficoll-Paque density gradient centrifugation was used to isolate PBMCs from about 10 ml of fresh peripheral blood. Progressor patients were first diagnosed with Graves' hyperthyroidism and then developed ophthalmopathy during follow-up. Total RNA was extracted using Trizol reagent, and RNA quality was assessed on an Agilent 2100 Bioanalyzer.

The TCR originated in a woman between 18 and 30 years old with Graves' hyperthyroidism that later progressed to Graves' ophthalmopathy. Sequencing input: blood. The rearranged segments are TRBV30 and TRBJ1-2, and 8 junction bases match TRBD1. The CDR3 sequence is CAYGQGIGGYTF. In nucleotide form, the sequence is TGTGCCTACGGACAGGGTATAGGTGGCTACACCTTC.